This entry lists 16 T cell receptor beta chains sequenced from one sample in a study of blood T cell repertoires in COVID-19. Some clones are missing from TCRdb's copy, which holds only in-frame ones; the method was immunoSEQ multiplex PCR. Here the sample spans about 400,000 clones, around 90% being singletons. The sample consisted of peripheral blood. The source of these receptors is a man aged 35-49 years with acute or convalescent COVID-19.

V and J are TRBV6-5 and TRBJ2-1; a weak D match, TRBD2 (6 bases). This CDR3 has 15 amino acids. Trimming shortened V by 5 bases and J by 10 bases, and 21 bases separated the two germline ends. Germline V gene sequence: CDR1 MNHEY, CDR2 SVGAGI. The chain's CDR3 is CASSRGPWGVAEQFF. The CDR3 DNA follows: TGTGCCAGCAGTCGGGGTCCCTGGGGGGTTGCGGAGCAGTTCTTC.

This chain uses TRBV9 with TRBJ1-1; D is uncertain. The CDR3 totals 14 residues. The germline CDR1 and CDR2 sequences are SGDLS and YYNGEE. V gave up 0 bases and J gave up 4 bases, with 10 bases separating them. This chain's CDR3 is CASSVGGMRTEAFF. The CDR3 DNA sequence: TGTGCCAGCAGCGTAGGAGGGATGCGCACTGAAGCTTTCTTT. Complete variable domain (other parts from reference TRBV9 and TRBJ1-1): DSGVTQTPKHLITATGQRVTLRCSPRSGDLSVYWYQQSLDQGLQFLIQYYNGEERAKGNILERFSAQQFPDLHSELNLSSLELGDSALYFCASSVGGMRTEAFFGQGTRLTVV.

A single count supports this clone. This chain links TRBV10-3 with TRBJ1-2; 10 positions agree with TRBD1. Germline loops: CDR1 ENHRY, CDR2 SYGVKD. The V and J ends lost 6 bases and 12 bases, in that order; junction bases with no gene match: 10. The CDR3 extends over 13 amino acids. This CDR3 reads CAISRDRGIKDTF. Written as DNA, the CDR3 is TGTGCCATCAGCCGGGACAGGGGAATTAAGGACACCTTC.

For the CDR3, the DNA is TGTGCCAGCAGCTTGGGTCGAGGAGGGATGTACTCGAAGACCCAGTACTTC. Protein product: CASSLGRGGMYSKTQYF. The chain couples TRBV7-6 to TRBJ2-5; D perhaps matches TRBD2 (6 bases). V lost 3 bases and J 6 bases, leaving 23 bases between the germline ends. CDR1 is SGHVS and CDR2 is FNYEAQ in the germline V gene. The CDR3 consists of 17 residues.

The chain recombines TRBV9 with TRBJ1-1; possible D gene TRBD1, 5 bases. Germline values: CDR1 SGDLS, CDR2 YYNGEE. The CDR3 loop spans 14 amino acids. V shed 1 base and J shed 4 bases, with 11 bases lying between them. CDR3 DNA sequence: TGTGCCAGCAGCGTACAGGGTGACGGCACTGAAGCTTTCTTT. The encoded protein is CASSVQGDGTEAFF.

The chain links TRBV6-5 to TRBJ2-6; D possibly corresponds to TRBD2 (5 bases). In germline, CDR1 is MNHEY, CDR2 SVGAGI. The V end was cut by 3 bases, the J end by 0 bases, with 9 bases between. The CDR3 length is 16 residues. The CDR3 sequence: CASSYGGRSGANVLTF. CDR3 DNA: TGTGCCAGCAGTTATGGAGGTCGCTCTGGGGCCAACGTCCTGACTTTC.

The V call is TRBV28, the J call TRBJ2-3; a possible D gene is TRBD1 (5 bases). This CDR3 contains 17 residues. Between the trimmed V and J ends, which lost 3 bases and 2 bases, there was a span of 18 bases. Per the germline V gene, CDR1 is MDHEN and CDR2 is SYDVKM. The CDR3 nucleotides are TGTGCCAGCAGTTTTCCGACTCAGGGTCTGGCCACAGATACGCAGTATTTT. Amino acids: CASSFPTQGLATDTQYF. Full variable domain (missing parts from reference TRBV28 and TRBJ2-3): DVKVTQSSRYLVKRTGEKVFLECVQDMDHENMFWYRQDPGLGLRLIYFSYDVKMKEKGDIPEGYSVSREKKERFSLILESASTNQTSMYLCASSFPTQGLATDTQYFGPGTRLTVL.

The CDR3 region is CASSFAITYEQYF. In DNA, the CDR3 is TGTGCCAGCAGTTTTGCGATTACCTACGAGCAGTACTTC. The chain links TRBV27 to TRBJ2-7; D is uncertain. This CDR3 has 13 amino acids. Trimming pared 3 bases from V and 2 bases from J, leaving 8 bases between. Germline CDR1 is MNHEY and CDR2 is SMNVEV (reference sequence).

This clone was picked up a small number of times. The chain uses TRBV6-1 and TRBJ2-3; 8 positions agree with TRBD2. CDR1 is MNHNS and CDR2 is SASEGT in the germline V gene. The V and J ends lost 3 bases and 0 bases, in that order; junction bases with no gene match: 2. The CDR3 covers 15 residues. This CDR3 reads CASSEGLGSTDTQYF. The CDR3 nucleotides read TGTGCCAGCAGTGAGGGACTAGGGAGCACAGATACGCAGTATTTT.

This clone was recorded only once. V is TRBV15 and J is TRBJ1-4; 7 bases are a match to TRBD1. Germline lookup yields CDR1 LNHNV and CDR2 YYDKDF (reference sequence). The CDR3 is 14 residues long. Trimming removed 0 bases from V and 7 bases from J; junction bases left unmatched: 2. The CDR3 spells CATSRDRQGEKLFF. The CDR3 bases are TGTGCCACCAGCAGAGATCGACAGGGTGAAAAACTGTTTTTT.

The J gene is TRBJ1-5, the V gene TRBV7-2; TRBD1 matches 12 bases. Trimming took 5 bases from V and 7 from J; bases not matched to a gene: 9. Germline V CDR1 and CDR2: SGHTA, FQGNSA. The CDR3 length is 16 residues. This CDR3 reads CASSQGGTGGGQPQHF. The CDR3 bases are TGTGCCAGCAGCCAAGGTGGGACAGGGGGCGGGCAGCCCCAGCATTTT. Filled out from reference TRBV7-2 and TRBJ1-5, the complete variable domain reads GAGVSQSPSNKVTEKGKDVELRCDPISGHTALYWYRQSLGQGLEFLIYFQGNSAPDKSGLPSDRFSAERTGGSVSTLTIQRTQQEDSAVYLCASSQGGTGGGQPQHFGDGTRLSIL.

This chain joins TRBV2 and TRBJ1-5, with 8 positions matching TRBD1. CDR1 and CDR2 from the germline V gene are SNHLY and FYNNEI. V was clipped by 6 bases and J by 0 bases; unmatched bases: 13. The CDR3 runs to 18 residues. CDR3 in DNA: TGTGCCAGCAGCCATCCGGGACAGGCCAAATATAGCAATCAGCCCCAGCATTTT. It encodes CASSHPGQAKYSNQPQHF.

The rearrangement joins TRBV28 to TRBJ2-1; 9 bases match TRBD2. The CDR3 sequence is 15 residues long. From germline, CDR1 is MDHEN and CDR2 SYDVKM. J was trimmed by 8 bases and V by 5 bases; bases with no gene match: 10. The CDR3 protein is CASSETSGQGYEQFF. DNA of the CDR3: TGTGCCAGCAGTGAAACTAGCGGGCAAGGCTATGAGCAGTTCTTC. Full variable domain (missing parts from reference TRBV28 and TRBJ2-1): DVKVTQSSRYLVKRTGEKVFLECVQDMDHENMFWYRQDPGLGLRLIYFSYDVKMKEKGDIPEGYSVSREKKERFSLILESASTNQTSMYLCASSETSGQGYEQFFGPGTRLTVL.

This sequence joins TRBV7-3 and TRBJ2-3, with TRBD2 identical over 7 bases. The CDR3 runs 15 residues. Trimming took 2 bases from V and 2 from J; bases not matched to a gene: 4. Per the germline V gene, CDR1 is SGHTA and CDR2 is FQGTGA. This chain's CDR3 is CASSLQGLSTDTQYF. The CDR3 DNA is TGTGCCAGCAGCTTACAGGGACTATCCACAGATACGCAGTATTTT.

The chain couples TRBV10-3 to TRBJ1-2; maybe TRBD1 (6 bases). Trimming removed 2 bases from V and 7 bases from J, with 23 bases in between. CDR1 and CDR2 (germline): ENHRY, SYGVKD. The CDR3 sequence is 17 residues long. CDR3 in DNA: TGTGCCATCAGTGAGGAACAGGGCGGACTCAGACTTTCTGGCTACACCTTC. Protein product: CAISEEQGGLRLSGYTF.

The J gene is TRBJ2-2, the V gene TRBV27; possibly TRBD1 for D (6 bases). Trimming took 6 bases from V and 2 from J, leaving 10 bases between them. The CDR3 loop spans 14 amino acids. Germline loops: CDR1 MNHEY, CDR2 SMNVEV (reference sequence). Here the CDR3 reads CASSAGTNTGELFF. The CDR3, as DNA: TGTGCCAGCAGCGCCGGGACAAACACCGGGGAGCTGTTTTTT.